This TCR beta chain came from a study of control samples from healthy donors and cancer patients. The protocol was immunoSEQ multiplex PCR, while the TCRdb copy is restricted to in-frame clones and leaves out a portion. The top ten clones hold approximately 14% of a sample with approximately 84,000 clones, 91% of them seen once. The CDR3 has 13 residues. The germline V gene encodes CDR1 MNHNY and CDR2 SVGAGI (reference sequence). V gave up 7 bases and J gave up 3 bases, with 13 bases separating them. What was sequenced was blood. The source of this sequence is a man aged 25 to 45 in good health. The gene calls are TRBV6-6 and TRBJ2-7; D might be TRBD1 (5 bases). The CDR3 protein is CASTQAGLYEQYF. The DNA for the CDR3 is TGTGCCAGCACCCAGGCAGGGCTCTACGAGCAGTACTTC.